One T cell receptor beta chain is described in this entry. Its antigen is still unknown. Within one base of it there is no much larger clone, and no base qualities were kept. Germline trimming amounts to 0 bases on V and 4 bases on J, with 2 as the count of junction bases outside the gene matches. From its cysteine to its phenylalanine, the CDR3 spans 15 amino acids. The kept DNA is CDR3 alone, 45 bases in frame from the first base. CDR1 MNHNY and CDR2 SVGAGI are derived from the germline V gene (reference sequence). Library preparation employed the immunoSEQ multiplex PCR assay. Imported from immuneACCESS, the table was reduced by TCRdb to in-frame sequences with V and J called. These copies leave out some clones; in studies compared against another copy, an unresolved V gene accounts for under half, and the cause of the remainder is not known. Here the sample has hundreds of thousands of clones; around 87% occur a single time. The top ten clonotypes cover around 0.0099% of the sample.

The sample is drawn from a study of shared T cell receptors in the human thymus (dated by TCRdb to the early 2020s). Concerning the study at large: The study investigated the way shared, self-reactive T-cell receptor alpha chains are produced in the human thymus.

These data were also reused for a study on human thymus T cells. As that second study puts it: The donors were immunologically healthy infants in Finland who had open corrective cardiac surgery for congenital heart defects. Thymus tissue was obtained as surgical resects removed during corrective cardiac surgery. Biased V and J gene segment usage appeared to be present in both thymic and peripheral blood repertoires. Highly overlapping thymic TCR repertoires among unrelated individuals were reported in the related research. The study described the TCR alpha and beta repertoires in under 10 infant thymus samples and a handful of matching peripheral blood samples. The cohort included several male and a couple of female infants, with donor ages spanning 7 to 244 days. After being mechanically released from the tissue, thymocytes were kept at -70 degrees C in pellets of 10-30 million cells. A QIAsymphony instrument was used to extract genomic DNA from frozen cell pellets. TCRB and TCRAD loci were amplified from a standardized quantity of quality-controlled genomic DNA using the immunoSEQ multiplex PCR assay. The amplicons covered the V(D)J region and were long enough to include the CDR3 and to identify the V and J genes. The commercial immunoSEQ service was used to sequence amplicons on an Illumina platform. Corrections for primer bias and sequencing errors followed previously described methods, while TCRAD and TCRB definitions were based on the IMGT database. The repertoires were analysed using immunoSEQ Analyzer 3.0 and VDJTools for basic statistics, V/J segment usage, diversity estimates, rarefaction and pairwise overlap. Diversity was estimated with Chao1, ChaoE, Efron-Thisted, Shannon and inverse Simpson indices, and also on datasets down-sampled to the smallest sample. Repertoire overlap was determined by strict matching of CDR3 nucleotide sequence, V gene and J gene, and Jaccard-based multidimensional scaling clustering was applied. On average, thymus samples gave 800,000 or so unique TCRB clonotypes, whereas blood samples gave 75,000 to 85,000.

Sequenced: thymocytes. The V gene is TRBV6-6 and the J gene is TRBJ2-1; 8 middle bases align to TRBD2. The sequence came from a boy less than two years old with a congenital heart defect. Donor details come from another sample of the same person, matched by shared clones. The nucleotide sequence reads TGTGCCAGCAGTTACTCAAGCGGGAGTTACAATGAGCAGTTCTTC. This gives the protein CASSYSSGSYNEQFF.